This T cell receptor beta chain is drawn from a study of T cell changes during pregnancy in multiple sclerosis. The V segment lost 0 bases and the J segment 3 bases; nucleotides outside the gene matches: 9. The CDR3 has 17 residues. Germline CDR1 and CDR2: SGHTS and YDEGEE. Sequencing was performed with immunoSEQ multiplex PCR; in TCRdb, only in-frame clones are kept and a portion is missing. The data show over 70,000 clones, 85% to 95% seen once. The sequence derives from a female donor in good health, enrolled as a control in a pregnancy study. The sequencing used peripheral blood, collected in the first trimester of pregnancy. J is TRBJ2-3 and V is TRBV5-8; 8 bases fit TRBD2. Written as DNA, the CDR3 is TGTGCCAGCAGCTTGGCCCATGGCGGGGGGATAACAGATACGCAGTATTTT. Amino acid sequence: CASSLAHGGGITDTQYF. The whole variable domain, filled in from reference TRBV5-8 and TRBJ2-3, reads EAGVTQSPTHLIKTRGQQATLRCSPISGHTSVYWYQQALGLGLQFLLWYDEGEERNRGNFPPRFSGRQFPNYSSELNVNALELEDSALYLCASSLAHGGGITDTQYFGPGTRLTVL.